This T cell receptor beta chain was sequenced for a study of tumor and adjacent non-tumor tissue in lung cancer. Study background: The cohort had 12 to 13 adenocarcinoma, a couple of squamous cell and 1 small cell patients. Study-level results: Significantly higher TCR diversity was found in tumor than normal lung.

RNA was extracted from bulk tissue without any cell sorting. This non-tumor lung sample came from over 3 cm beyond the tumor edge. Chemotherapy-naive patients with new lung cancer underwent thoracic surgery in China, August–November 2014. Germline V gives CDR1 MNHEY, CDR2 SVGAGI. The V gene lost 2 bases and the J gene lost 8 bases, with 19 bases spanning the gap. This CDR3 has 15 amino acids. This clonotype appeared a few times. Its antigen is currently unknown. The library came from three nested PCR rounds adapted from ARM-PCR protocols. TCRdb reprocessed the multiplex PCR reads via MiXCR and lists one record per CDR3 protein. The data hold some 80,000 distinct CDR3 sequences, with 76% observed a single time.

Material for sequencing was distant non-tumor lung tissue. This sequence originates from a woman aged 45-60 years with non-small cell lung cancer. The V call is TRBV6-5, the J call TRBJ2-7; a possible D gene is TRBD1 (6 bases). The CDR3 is CASSYRGLGGDKQYF. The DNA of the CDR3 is TGTGCCAGCAGTTACCGCGGGCTAGGGGGAGACAAGCAGTACTTC.